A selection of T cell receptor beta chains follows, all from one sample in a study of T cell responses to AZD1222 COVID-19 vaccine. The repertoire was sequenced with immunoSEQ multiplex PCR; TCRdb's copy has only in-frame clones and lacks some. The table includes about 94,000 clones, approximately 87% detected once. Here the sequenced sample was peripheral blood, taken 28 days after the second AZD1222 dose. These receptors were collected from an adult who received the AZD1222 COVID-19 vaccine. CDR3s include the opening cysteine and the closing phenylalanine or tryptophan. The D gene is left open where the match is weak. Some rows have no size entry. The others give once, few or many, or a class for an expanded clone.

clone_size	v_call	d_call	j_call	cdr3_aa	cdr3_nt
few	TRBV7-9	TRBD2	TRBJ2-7	CASSSSVSGTNYEQYF	TGTGCCAGCAGCTCGAGCGTGAGCGGGACCAACTACGAGCAGTACTTC
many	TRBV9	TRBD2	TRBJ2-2	CASSVQGLAGDNTGELFF	TGTGCCAGCAGCGTTCAGGGACTAGCGGGAGATAACACCGGGGAGCTGTTTTTT
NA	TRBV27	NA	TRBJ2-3	CASSSPLAWSTDTQYF	TGTGCCAGCAGTTCTCCCCTAGCGTGGAGCACAGATACGCAGTATTTT
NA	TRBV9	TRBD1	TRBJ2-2	CASSPTGQGGGGGELFF	TGTGCCAGCAGCCCCACTGGACAGGGCGGAGGCGGCGGGGAGCTGTTTTTT
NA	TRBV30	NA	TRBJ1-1	CAWSVRRGWTEAFF	TGTGCCTGGAGTGTACGACGGGGTTGGACTGAAGCTTTCTTT
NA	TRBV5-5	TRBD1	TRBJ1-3	CASSPRAGGSGNTIYF	TGTGCCAGCAGCCCCCGCGCAGGGGGCTCTGGAAACACCATATATTTT
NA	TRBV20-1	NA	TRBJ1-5	CSARGGLSNQPQHF	TGCAGTGCTCGTGGGGGCCTTAGCAATCAGCCCCAGCATTTT
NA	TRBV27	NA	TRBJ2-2	CASSGAGFIRDRGELFF	TGTGCCAGCAGTGGGGCAGGGTTCATCCGTGATAGAGGGGAGCTGTTTTTT
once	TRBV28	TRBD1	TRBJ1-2	CASTGGFYGYTF	TGTGCCAGCACAGGGGGCTTCTATGGCTACACCTTC
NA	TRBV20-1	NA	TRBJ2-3	CSASTGRGDTQYF	TGCAGTGCTAGTACTGGCAGGGGAGATACGCAGTATTTT
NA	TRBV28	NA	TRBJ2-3	CASRTPRGTDTQYF	TGTGCCAGCAGAACCCCGAGGGGCACAGATACGCAGTATTTT
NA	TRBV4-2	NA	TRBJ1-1	CASSQEYGGNTEAFF	TGTGCCAGCAGCCAAGAGTACGGGGGGAACACTGAAGCTTTCTTT
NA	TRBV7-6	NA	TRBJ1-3	CASSDGLKTGNTIYF	TGTGCCAGCAGCGACGGACTCAAAACTGGAAACACCATATATTTT
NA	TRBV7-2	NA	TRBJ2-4	CASSSRQTLAKNIQYF	TGTGCCAGCAGCTCCAGACAGACCCTAGCCAAAAACATTCAGTACTTC
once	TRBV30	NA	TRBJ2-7	CAWSVWIGREQYF	TGTGCCTGGAGTGTTTGGATAGGGCGCGAGCAGTACTTC
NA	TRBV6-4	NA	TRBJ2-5	CASSEETQYF	TGTGCCAGCAGCGAAGAGACCCAGTACTTC
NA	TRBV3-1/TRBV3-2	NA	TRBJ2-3	CASSPAGSTDTQYF	TGTGCCAGCAGCCCAGCGGGTAGCACAGATACGCAGTATTTT
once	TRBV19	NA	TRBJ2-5	CASSQQVDGETQYF	TGTGCCAGTTCCCAGCAGGTAGATGGGGAGACCCAGTACTTC
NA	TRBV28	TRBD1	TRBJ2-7	CASSVPGQGVYEQYF	TGTGCCAGCAGTGTACCTGGCCAGGGGGTCTACGAGCAGTACTTC
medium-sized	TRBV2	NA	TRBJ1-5	CASSDGPLGYSNQPQHF	TGTGCCAGCAGTGATGGTCCCTTAGGGTATAGCAATCAGCCCCAGCATTTT
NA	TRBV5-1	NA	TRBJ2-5	CASSLALGGRSQETQYF	TGCGCCAGCAGCTTGGCGTTGGGGGGGCGATCCCAAGAGACCCAGTACTTC
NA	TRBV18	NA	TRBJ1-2	CASSPEWDTANYGYTF	TGTGCCAGCTCACCAGAATGGGACACAGCTAACTATGGCTACACCTTC
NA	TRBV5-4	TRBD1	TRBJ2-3	CASSRLQGLGTDTQYF	TGTGCCAGCAGCAGACTACAGGGGTTAGGCACAGATACGCAGTATTTT
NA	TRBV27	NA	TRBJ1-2	CASRYSINYGYTF	TGTGCCAGCAGATACAGTATTAACTATGGCTACACCTTC
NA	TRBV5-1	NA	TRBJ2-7	CASSLRRNYEQYF	TGCGCCAGCAGCTTGAGGAGAAACTACGAGCAGTACTTC
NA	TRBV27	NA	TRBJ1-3	CASSPHSGSSGNTIYF	TGTGCCAGCAGTCCCCATTCCGGTAGCTCTGGAAACACCATATATTTT
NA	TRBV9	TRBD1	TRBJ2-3	CASSDRQGSDTQYF	TGTGCCAGCAGCGACCGACAGGGGTCAGATACGCAGTATTTT
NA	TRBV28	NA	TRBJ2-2	CASSFPATGELFF	TGTGCCAGCAGTTTTCCAGCAACCGGGGAGCTGTTTTTT
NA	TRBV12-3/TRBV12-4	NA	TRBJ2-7	CSSGAYLREQYF	TGTTCCTCGGGGGCCTACTTACGAGAGCAGTACTTC